One sample yielded the 25 T cell receptor beta chains listed below, sequenced in a study of blood T cell repertoires in COVID-19. Sequenced by immunoSEQ multiplex PCR; TCRdb stores in-frame clones only, minus some. The sample lists fewer than 40,000 clones, about 80% seen once, with 1.5% to 2% in the top ten. Sequencing was carried out using peripheral blood. The source of these receptors is a man aged 55 to 69 with active COVID-19.

The genes are TRBV2 and TRBJ2-7; D not certain. The germline CDR1 and CDR2 sequences are SNHLY and FYNNEI. This CDR3 is 15 amino acids long. Trimming shortened V by 5 bases and J by 1 base, and 15 bases separated the two germline ends. The CDR3 region is CASSRTEVLSYEQYF. The CDR3 nucleotides are TGTGCCAGCAGTCGCACCGAGGTCTTATCCTACGAGCAGTACTTC.

CDR3 sequence reads: CASRTRGSNSPLHF. In nucleotides, the CDR3 is TGTGCCAGCAGGACAAGGGGGAGCAATTCACCCCTCCACTTT. The chain is built from TRBV2 and TRBJ1-6, with D tentatively TRBD1 (6 bases). V was cut by 6 bases and J by 7 bases, with 13 bases left in between. This CDR3 comprises 14 residues. Germline CDR1 is SNHLY and CDR2 is FYNNEI.

By sample fraction, this clone is medium-sized. V usage is TRBV5-4 and J usage is TRBJ2-1; tentative D call: TRBD1 (5 bases). From germline, CDR1 is SGHNT and CDR2 YYREEE (reference sequence). Trimming removed 4 bases from V and 6 bases from J, with 14 bases in between. CDR3 length: 14 amino acids. The CDR3 DNA sequence: TGTGCCAGCAGCCGAGAGGCAGGGATCAATGAGCAGTTCTTC. Protein product: CASSREAGINEQFF.

This chain connects TRBV19 to TRBJ2-1; tentatively, D is TRBD2 (6 bases). The V end lost 5 bases, the J end lost 5 bases, and 16 bases lay between the germline ends. This CDR3 spans 15 amino acids. The germline V gene encodes CDR1 LNHDA and CDR2 SQIVND (reference sequence). The CDR3 reads CASSPLAGPNNEQFF. CDR3 in DNA: TGTGCCAGTAGTCCTCTGGCGGGGCCTAACAATGAGCAGTTCTTC.

The V gene is TRBV10-3, the J gene TRBJ2-7; 7 positions match TRBD1. There are 13 residues in the CDR3. Germline CDR1 ENHRY, CDR2 SYGVKD. With 6 bases clipped from V and 6 bases from J, the junction kept 8 bases outside the gene matches. This CDR3 is CAISEDRDSEQYF. The CDR3 DNA sequence: TGTGCCATCAGCGAAGACAGGGACAGCGAGCAGTACTTC.

This clone was recorded once. The chain links TRBV3-1 (or the pseudogene TRBV3-2) to TRBJ2-1; D is perhaps TRBD1 (5 bases). With 3 bases removed from V and 3 bases from J, the gap between germline ends came to 12 bases. Germline loops: CDR1 LGHDT, CDR2 YNNKEL (reference sequence). The length of the CDR3 is 15 residues. The CDR3: CASSHGRAFYNEQFF. The DNA for the CDR3 is TGTGCCAGCAGCCATGGCAGGGCGTTCTACAATGAGCAGTTCTTC.

This chain uses TRBV5-1 with TRBJ1-6, with 8 nucleotides matching TRBD1. J gave up 7 bases and V 4 bases, and 4 bases lay outside the gene matches. Germline V gene sequence: CDR1 SGHRS, CDR2 YFSETQ. This CDR3 has 14 residues. The CDR3 sequence is CASSPRDRNSPLHF. In nucleotides, the CDR3 is TGCGCCAGCAGCCCGCGGGACAGGAATTCACCCCTCCACTTT.

V is TRBV27 and J is TRBJ1-1, with a tentative D call TRBD1 (5 bases). V lost 2 bases to trimming and J lost 0 bases, with 7 bases between them. The CDR3 consists of 14 residues. Germline CDR1 and CDR2: MNHEY and SMNVEV (reference sequence). The CDR3 region is CASSLQGMNTEAFF. The CDR3, as DNA: TGTGCCAGCAGTTTACAGGGAATGAACACTGAAGCTTTCTTT.

The V gene is TRBV7-2, the J gene TRBJ1-2; a weak D match, TRBD1 (6 bases). CDR1 is SGHTA and CDR2 is FQGNSA in the germline V gene. The CDR3 contains 15 residues. The ends were cut back, 4 bases at V and 8 bases at J, with 20 bases in the middle. This CDR3 reads CASSYATQGLGGYTF. The CDR3 DNA reads as TGTGCCAGCAGCTACGCTACACAGGGTTTGGGGGGCTACACCTTC. The entire variable domain, with the rest obtained from reference TRBV7-2 and TRBJ1-2, is as follows: GAGVSQSPSNKVTEKGKDVELRCDPISGHTALYWYRQSLGQGLEFLIYFQGNSAPDKSGLPSDRFSAERTGGSVSTLTIQRTQQEDSAVYLCASSYATQGLGGYTFGSGTRLTVV.

The rearrangement joins TRBV21-1 to TRBJ2-7; the table's D gene call, TRBD1, was not cross checked with the DNA. TRBV21-1 is deemed a pseudogene. The CDR3 totals 15 residues. The CDR3 loop reads CASSKAGDRVYEQYF. The CDR3, as DNA: TGTGCCAGCAGCAAAGCGGGGGACAGGGTCTACGAGCAGTACTTC.

The rearrangement links TRBV7-2 to TRBJ2-3, with D tentatively TRBD2 (5 bases). CDR3 length: 16 amino acids. V was cut by 2 bases and J by 5 bases, with 17 bases left in between. Germline V gene data show CDR1 as SGHTA and CDR2 as FQGNSA. The CDR3 region has the DNA TGTGCCAGCAGCTTATCAACCGCTAGCAGAATAGATACGCAGTATTTT. Translated, it gives CASSLSTASRIDTQYF.

This clone was seen just once. The chain uses TRBV7-9 and TRBJ1-1; a weak D match, TRBD1 (5 bases). The CDR3 runs to 12 residues. V lost 8 bases, J lost 5 bases, and 12 bases lay in between. The germline V gene has CDR1 SEHNR and CDR2 FQNEAQ (reference sequence). CDR3 residues: CASGGVWTEAFF. DNA of the CDR3: TGTGCCAGCGGGGGGGTGTGGACTGAAGCTTTCTTT.

The V gene is TRBV19, the J gene TRBJ1-1; D possibly corresponds to TRBD1 (5 bases). Per germline, CDR1 LNHDA and CDR2 SQIVND (reference sequence). V lost 5 bases and J lost 1, with 11 bases in between. There are 14 residues in the CDR3. The CDR3 is CASSFPTANTEAFF. The CDR3 nucleotides are TGTGCCAGTAGTTTCCCGACAGCGAACACTGAAGCTTTCTTT.

There are a few counts of this clone. This rearrangement joins TRBV5-4 to TRBJ1-5; 7 bases line up with TRBD1. The length of the CDR3 is 15 residues. The V and J ends lost 4 bases and 6 bases, in that order; junction bases with no gene match: 10. The germline gives CDR1 SGHNT, CDR2 YYREEE (reference sequence). For the CDR3, the DNA is TGTGCCAGCAGCCCCGGGCAGGGGGGAGTTCAGCCCCAGCATTTT. Amino acid sequence: CASSPGQGGVQPQHF.

V gene TRBV2 combines with J gene TRBJ1-1, with TRBD1 as a possible D gene (5 bases). The ends were cut back, 6 bases at V and 8 bases at J, with 13 bases in the middle. CDR3 length equals 12 residues. Germline values: CDR1 SNHLY, CDR2 FYNNEI. CDR3 sequence: CASSDQGAEAFF. In DNA, the CDR3 is TGTGCCAGCAGCGACCAGGGTGCCGAAGCTTTCTTT. Complete variable domain (other parts from reference TRBV2 and TRBJ1-1): EPEVTQTPSHQVTQMGQEVILRCVPISNHLYFYWYRQILGQKVEFLVSFYNNEISEKSEIFDDQFSVERPDGSNFTLKIRSTKLEDSAMYFCASSDQGAEAFFGQGTRLTVV.

This sequence joins TRBV30 and TRBJ2-1, with no clear D. CDR3 size: 12 residues. Trimming took off 1 base at V and 3 bases at J, with 4 bases between the two ends. The germline CDR1 and CDR2 sequences are GTSNPN and SVGIG (reference sequence). The CDR3 nucleotides are TGTGCCTGGAGTGCGGGCTACAATGAGCAGTTCTTC. Its protein is CAWSAGYNEQFF. Complete variable domain (other parts from reference TRBV30 and TRBJ2-1): SQTIHQWPATLVQPVGSPLSLECTVEGTSNPNLYWYRQAAGRGLQLLFYSVGIGQISSEVPQNLSASRPQDRQFILSSKKLLLSDSGFYLCAWSAGYNEQFFGPGTRLTVL.

In this sample, this clone turned up once. V gene TRBV9 combines with J gene TRBJ1-3, with a weak D call TRBD1 (5 bases). CDR1 and CDR2 (germline): SGDLS, YYNGEE. This CDR3 spans 17 amino acids. V lost 4 bases, J lost 2 bases, and 19 bases lay in between. Here the CDR3 DNA reads TGTGCCAGCAGCCTCTCCGGGGGGTACACCCCTGGAAACACCATATATTTT. Translated: CASSLSGGYTPGNTIYF.

V is TRBV5-1 and J is TRBJ1-5; TRBD1 aligns across 9 bases. V lost 4 bases to trimming and J lost 7 bases; unmatched junction nucleotides: 6. Germline V CDR1 and CDR2: SGHRS, YFSETQ. This CDR3 has 14 amino acids. CDR3 coding DNA: TGCGCCAGCAGCATTACAGGGGGCGAGCAGCCCCAGCATTTT. The encoded protein is CASSITGGEQPQHF.

The chain is built from TRBV7-9 and TRBJ1-2; no clear D gene. Looked up from germline, CDR1 is SEHNR and CDR2 is FQNEAQ (reference sequence). There are 12 residues in the CDR3. V was clipped by 1 base and J by 4 bases, with 4 bases between them. CDR3 protein: CASSLGGYGYTF. Written as DNA, the CDR3 is TGTGCCAGCAGCTTAGGCGGCTATGGCTACACCTTC.

V and J are TRBV5-4 and TRBJ2-7, with a weak D call TRBD1 (5 bases). CDR1 is SGHNT, CDR2 YYREEE, per germline (reference sequence). The CDR3 extends over 13 amino acids. Trimming shortened V by 1 base and J by 2 bases, and 7 bases separated the two germline ends. Written as DNA, the CDR3 is TGTGCCAGCAGCTTGCAGGGCCCCTACGAGCAGTACTTC. It specifies CASSLQGPYEQYF.

V gene TRBV2 combines with J gene TRBJ1-2; the match to TRBD1 covers 7 bases. Per germline, CDR1 SNHLY and CDR2 FYNNEI. Trimming at V came to 3 bases and at J to 0 bases, leaving 4 bases not matched to a gene. CDR3 length: 15 amino acids. The CDR3 reads CASSETGNANYGYTF. CDR3 nucleotides: TGTGCCAGCAGTGAGACAGGGAACGCTAACTATGGCTACACCTTC. The full variable domain, its missing parts supplied by reference TRBV2 and TRBJ1-2, is EPEVTQTPSHQVTQMGQEVILRCVPISNHLYFYWYRQILGQKVEFLVSFYNNEISEKSEIFDDQFSVERPDGSNFTLKIRSTKLEDSAMYFCASSETGNANYGYTFGSGTRLTVV.

This sequence joins TRBV11-2 and TRBJ2-7; D might be TRBD2 (6 bases). Per germline, CDR1 SGHAT and CDR2 FQNNGV. This CDR3 has 13 residues. V lost 8 bases, J lost 1 base, and 12 bases lay in between. For the CDR3, the DNA is TGTGCCAGCGGCACCGGGGGATCCTACGAGCAGTACTTC. Encoded protein: CASGTGGSYEQYF. Full variable domain (outside the CDR3, taken from reference TRBV11-2 and TRBJ2-7): EAGVAQSPRYKIIEKRQSVAFWCNPISGHATLYWYQQILGQGPKLLIQFQNNGVVDDSQLPKDRFSAERLKGVDSTLKIQPAKLEDSAVYLCASGTGGSYEQYFGPGTRLTVT.

The V and J genes are TRBV7-8 and TRBJ2-5; D is perhaps TRBD2 (7 bases). Trimming shortened V by 1 base and J by 7 bases, and 16 bases separated the two germline ends. The length of the CDR3 is 15 residues. CDR1 is SGHVS and CDR2 is FQNEAQ in the germline V gene. The CDR3 coding sequence is TGTGCCAGCAGCTTAGGGGGGGGCATCGAAGGGACCCAGTACTTC. This translates into CASSLGGGIEGTQYF.

The CDR3 here is CASSLSPGTGYGYTF. In DNA, the CDR3 is TGTGCCAGCAGTTTATCGCCGGGGACAGGGTATGGCTACACCTTC. The chain combines TRBV27 with TRBJ1-2, with 9 bases lining up with TRBD1. V shed 0 bases, J shed 5 bases, and the junction held 4 bases outside the gene matches. Germline CDR1 MNHEY, CDR2 SMNVEV (reference sequence). This CDR3 is built from 15 residues.

This chain connects TRBV11-2 to TRBJ2-4; 10 nucleotides agree with TRBD2. V trimming: 2 bases; J trimming: 6 bases; junction bases outside the gene matches: 1. Germline CDR1 is SGHAT and CDR2 is FQNNGV. The CDR3 is made up of 14 amino acids. The CDR3, as DNA: TGTGCCAGCAGCTTAAGGACTAGCGGAAACATTCAGTACTTC. Its protein is CASSLRTSGNIQYF. Filled out from reference TRBV11-2 and TRBJ2-4, the complete variable domain reads EAGVAQSPRYKIIEKRQSVAFWCNPISGHATLYWYQQILGQGPKLLIQFQNNGVVDDSQLPKDRFSAERLKGVDSTLKIQPAKLEDSAVYLCASSLRTSGNIQYFGAGTRLSVL.